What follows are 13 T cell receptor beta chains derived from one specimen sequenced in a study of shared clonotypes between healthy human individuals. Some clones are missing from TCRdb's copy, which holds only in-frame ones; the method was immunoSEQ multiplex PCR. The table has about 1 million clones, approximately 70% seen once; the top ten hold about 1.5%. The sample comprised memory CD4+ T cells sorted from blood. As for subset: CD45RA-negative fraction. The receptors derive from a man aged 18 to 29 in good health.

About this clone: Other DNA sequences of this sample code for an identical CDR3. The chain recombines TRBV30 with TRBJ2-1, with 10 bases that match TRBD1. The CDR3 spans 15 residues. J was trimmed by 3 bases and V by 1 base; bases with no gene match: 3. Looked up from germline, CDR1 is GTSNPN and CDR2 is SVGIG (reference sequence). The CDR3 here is CAWSGGQGFYNEQFF. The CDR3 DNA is TGTGCCTGGAGTGGGGGACAGGGGTTCTACAATGAGCAGTTCTTC.

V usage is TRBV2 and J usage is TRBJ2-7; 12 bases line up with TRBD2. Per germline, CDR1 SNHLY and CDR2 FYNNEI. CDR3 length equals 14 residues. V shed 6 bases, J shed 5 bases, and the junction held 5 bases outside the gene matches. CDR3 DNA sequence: TGTGCCAGCAGGCTGACTAGCGGGAGCGACGAGCAGTACTTC. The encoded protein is CASRLTSGSDEQYF. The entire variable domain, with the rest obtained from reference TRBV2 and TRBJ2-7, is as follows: EPEVTQTPSHQVTQMGQEVILRCVPISNHLYFYWYRQILGQKVEFLVSFYNNEISEKSEIFDDQFSVERPDGSNFTLKIRSTKLEDSAMYFCASRLTSGSDEQYFGPGTRLTVT.

The CDR3 coding sequence is TGTGCCATTTCTCGAGGGGCTGGGCAAGAGACCCAGTACTTC. Translation gives CAISRGAGQETQYF. The genes are TRBV10-3 and TRBJ2-5; D might be TRBD1 or TRBD2, each matching 5 bases. Trimming shortened V by 9 bases and J by 2 bases, and 16 bases separated the two germline ends. CDR1 ENHRY and CDR2 SYGVKD come from the germline V gene. CDR3 size: 14 residues.

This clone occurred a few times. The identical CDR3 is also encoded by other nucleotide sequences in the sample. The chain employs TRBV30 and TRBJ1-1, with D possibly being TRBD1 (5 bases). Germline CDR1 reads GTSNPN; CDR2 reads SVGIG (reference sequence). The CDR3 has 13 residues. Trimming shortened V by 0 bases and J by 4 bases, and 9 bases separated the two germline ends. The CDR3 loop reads CAWSVRGSTEAFF. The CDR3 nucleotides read TGTGCCTGGAGTGTACGGGGGAGCACTGAAGCTTTCTTT.

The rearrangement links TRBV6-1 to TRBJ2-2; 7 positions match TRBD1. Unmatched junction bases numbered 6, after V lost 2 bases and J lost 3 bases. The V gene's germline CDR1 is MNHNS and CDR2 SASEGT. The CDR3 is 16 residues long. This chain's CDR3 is CASSESWTGYTGELFF. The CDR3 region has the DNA TGTGCCAGCAGTGAATCCTGGACAGGTTACACCGGGGAGCTGTTTTTT.

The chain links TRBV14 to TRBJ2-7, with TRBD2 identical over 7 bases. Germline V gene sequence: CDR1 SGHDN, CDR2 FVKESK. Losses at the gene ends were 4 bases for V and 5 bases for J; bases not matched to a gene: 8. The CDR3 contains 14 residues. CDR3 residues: CASSLGAGVHEQYF. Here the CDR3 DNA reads TGTGCCAGCAGCCTAGGCGCGGGGGTCCACGAGCAGTACTTC.

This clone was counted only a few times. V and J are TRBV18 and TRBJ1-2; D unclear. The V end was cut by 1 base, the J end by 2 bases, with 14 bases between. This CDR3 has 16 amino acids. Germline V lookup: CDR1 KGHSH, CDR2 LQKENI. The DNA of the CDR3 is TGTGCCAGCTCACCACAGGGTTCGGCAGTCAACTATGGCTACACCTTC. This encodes CASSPQGSAVNYGYTF. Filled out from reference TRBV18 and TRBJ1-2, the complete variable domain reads NAGVMQNPRHLVRRRGQEARLRCSPMKGHSHVYWYRQLPEEGLKFMVYLQKENIIDESGMPKERFSAEFPKEGPSILRIQQVVRGDSAAYFCASSPQGSAVNYGYTFGSGTRLTVV.

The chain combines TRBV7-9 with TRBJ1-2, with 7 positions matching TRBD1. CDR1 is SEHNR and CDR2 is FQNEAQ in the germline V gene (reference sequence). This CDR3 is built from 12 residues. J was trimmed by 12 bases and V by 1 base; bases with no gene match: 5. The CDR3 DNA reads TGTGCCAGCAGCTTAGTCGACAGGGCACACACCTTC. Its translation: CASSLVDRAHTF.

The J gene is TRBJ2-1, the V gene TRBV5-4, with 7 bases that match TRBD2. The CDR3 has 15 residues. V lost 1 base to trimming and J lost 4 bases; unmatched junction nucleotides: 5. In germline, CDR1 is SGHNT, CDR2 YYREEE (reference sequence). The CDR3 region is CASSLPGTIYNEQFF. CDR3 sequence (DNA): TGTGCCAGCAGCTTGCCCGGGACTATTTACAATGAGCAGTTCTTC.

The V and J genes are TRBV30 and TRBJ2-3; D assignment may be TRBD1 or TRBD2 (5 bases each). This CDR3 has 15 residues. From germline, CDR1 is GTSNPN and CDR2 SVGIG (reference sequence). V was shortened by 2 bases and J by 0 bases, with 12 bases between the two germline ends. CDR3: CAWSYLGESTDTQYF. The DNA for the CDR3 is TGTGCCTGGAGTTACCTAGGGGAGAGCACAGATACGCAGTATTTT.

The CDR3 reads CASSPRTVNYGYTF. CDR3 in DNA: TGTGCCAGCAGTCCCAGGACGGTCAACTATGGCTACACCTTC. V is TRBV27 and J is TRBJ1-2; D unclear. V was cut by 5 bases and J by 2 bases, with 12 bases left in between. The germline gives CDR1 MNHEY, CDR2 SMNVEV (reference sequence). The CDR3 extends over 14 amino acids.

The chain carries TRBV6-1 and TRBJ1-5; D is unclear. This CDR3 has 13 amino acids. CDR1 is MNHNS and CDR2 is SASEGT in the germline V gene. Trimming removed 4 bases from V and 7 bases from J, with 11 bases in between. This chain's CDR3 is CASSAGADQPQHF. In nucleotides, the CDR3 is TGTGCCAGCAGTGCGGGCGCGGACCAGCCCCAGCATTTT.

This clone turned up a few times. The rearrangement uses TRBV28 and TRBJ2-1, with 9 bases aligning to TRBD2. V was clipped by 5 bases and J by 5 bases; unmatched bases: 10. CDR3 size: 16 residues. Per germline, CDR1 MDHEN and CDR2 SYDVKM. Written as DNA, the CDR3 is TGTGCCAGCAGTCCCCGCGGTAGCGGGAGACACAATGAGCAGTTCTTC. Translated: CASSPRGSGRHNEQFF.